This T cell receptor beta chain was found in a study of blood T cell repertoires in COVID-19. V gave up 5 bases and J gave up 1 base; unmatched junction bases: 4. Germline CDR1 reads LNHDA; CDR2 reads SQIVND (reference sequence). CDR3 length equals 14 residues. Authors' methods: By means of reference gene primer amplification, nucleated cell counts were estimated. Sequencing was performed with immunoSEQ multiplex PCR; in TCRdb, only in-frame clones are kept and a portion is missing. V and J calls and clone size come straight from that table; D and trimming were deduced from the DNA. The table includes fewer than 250,000 clones, 88% detected once.

The sequenced sample was peripheral blood. This receptor was obtained from a man aged 25-45 years with acute or convalescent COVID-19. J is TRBJ2-7 and V is TRBV19, with 8 positions matching TRBD1. The CDR3 region has the DNA TGTGCCAGTAGTCCCCGGACAGGGTCCTACGAGCAGTACTTC. It specifies CASSPRTGSYEQYF.